One sample yielded the 24 T cell receptor beta chains listed below, sequenced in a study of cytomegalovirus exposure and HLA in healthy donors. 60 Vbeta and 13 Jbeta primers were used in PCR. Data came from immunoSEQ multiplex PCR; TCRdb stores just in-frame clones and leaves some out. The data show roughly 100,000 clones, about 83% seen once. Sequences were obtained from PBMCs. The receptors shown here come from a man aged 18 to 29 in good health and CMV-seronegative.

V usage is TRBV6-1 and J usage is TRBJ2-3; 7 positions agree with TRBD2. The CDR3 spans 13 residues. The germline V gene has CDR1 MNHNS and CDR2 SASEGT. The CDR3 reads CGAGGSETDTQYF. CDR3 coding DNA: TGTGGCGCGGGCGGGAGTGAGACAGATACGCAGTATTTT.

The genes are TRBV27 and TRBJ1-4; no clear D. Between the trimmed V and J ends, which lost 6 bases and 4 bases, there was a span of 9 bases. The CDR3 has 13 amino acids. In germline, CDR1 is MNHEY, CDR2 SMNVEV (reference sequence). CDR3 bases: TGTGCCAGCAGGTCCATAGATAATGAAAAACTGTTTTTT. Protein: CASRSIDNEKLFF.

This clone was seen just once. The chain combines TRBV7-2 with TRBJ2-1; TRBD2 matches at 9 bases. The germline V gene has CDR1 SGHTA and CDR2 FQGNSA. The CDR3 covers 18 residues. J gave up 0 bases and V 5 bases, and 11 bases lay outside the gene matches. Here the CDR3 DNA reads TGTGCCAGCAGCCCCCGAGTTGGCGGGAGGGCCTCCTACAATGAGCAGTTCTTC. Translating gives CASSPRVGGRASYNEQFF.

This chain uses TRBV27 with TRBJ1-3, with 9 bases matching TRBD1. The CDR3 spans 16 residues. V gave up 5 bases and J gave up 4 bases; unmatched junction bases: 9. Looked up from germline, CDR1 is MNHEY and CDR2 is SMNVEV (reference sequence). The CDR3 DNA follows: TGTGCCAGCAGTCCATGGGGACAGGGCTCCGGAAACACCATATATTTT. Its translation: CASSPWGQGSGNTIYF.

V usage is TRBV19 and J usage is TRBJ2-6; TRBD1 might be the D (5 bases). From germline, CDR1 is LNHDA and CDR2 SQIVND (reference sequence). Deletions cut 3 bases from V and 1 base from J, with 13 bases between. This CDR3 spans 17 amino acids. CDR3 sequence: CASSMRRQLSGANVLTF. The CDR3 nucleotides read TGTGCCAGTAGTATGAGGAGACAGTTATCTGGGGCCAACGTCCTGACTTTC.

This rearrangement joins TRBV27 to TRBJ2-7; TRBD2 agrees at 10 bases. The V gene's germline CDR1 is MNHEY and CDR2 SMNVEV (reference sequence). The CDR3 runs 14 residues. Trimming removed 8 bases from V and 4 bases from J; junction bases left unmatched: 8. The CDR3 here is CASGLLAGSYEQYF. The CDR3 nucleotides are TGTGCCAGCGGGTTACTAGCGGGATCGTACGAGCAGTACTTC.

The CDR3 sequence: CASSEPTGGGYTF. CDR3 DNA sequence: TGTGCCAGCAGTGAACCTACAGGGGGAGGCTACACCTTC. This chain connects TRBV6-5 to TRBJ1-2; 8 bases fit TRBD1. Germline V gene sequence: CDR1 MNHEY, CDR2 SVGAGI. There are 13 residues in the CDR3. V was pared by 5 bases and J by 8 bases, with 7 bases of the junction left unmatched.

The chain is built from TRBV19 and TRBJ1-5; 7 bases are a match to TRBD1. This CDR3 has 14 amino acids. V dropped 6 bases and J dropped 5; count of bases not matched to a gene: 7. Per germline, CDR1 LNHDA and CDR2 SQIVND (reference sequence). The CDR3 is CASRQRGLDQPQHF. The CDR3 region has the DNA TGTGCCAGTAGACAGAGGGGGCTGGATCAGCCCCAGCATTTT. Drawing the rest from reference TRBV19 and TRBJ1-5, the complete variable domain is DGGITQSPKYLFRKEGQNVTLSCEQNLNHDAMYWYRQDPGQGLRLIYYSQIVNDFQKGDIAEGYSVSREKKESFPLTVTSAQKNPTAFYLCASRQRGLDQPQHFGDGTRLSIL.

V gene TRBV5-1 combines with J gene TRBJ2-7, with D uncertain. CDR1 is SGHRS, CDR2 YFSETQ, per germline. Trimming took 4 bases from V and 4 from J, leaving 6 bases between them. This CDR3 comprises 11 residues. CDR3 in DNA: TGCGCCAGCAGCCAGAATTACGAGCAGTACTTC. Its translation is CASSQNYEQYF.

The CDR3 reads CAISVAGDYNEQFF. DNA of the CDR3: TGTGCCATCAGTGTGGCGGGAGATTACAATGAGCAGTTCTTC. The chain uses TRBV10-3 and TRBJ2-1, with 7 bases aligning to TRBD2. Germline V gene data show CDR1 as ENHRY and CDR2 as SYGVKD. The CDR3 is 14 residues long. Trimming at V came to 4 bases and at J to 4 bases, leaving 4 bases not matched to a gene.

The rearrangement links TRBV7-9 to TRBJ2-1; 7 bases map to TRBD1. With 5 bases clipped from V and 8 bases from J, the junction kept 15 bases outside the gene matches. Germline V lookup: CDR1 SEHNR, CDR2 FQNEAQ (reference sequence). The CDR3 sequence is 16 residues long. This chain's CDR3 is CASSRTDRAPNDEQFF. In DNA, the CDR3 is TGTGCCAGCAGCCGCACTGACAGGGCCCCAAATGATGAGCAGTTCTTC.

The chain carries TRBV5-1 and TRBJ2-7; 10 nucleotides agree with TRBD1. The CDR3 totals 15 residues. Trimming removed 4 bases from V and 2 bases from J; junction bases left unmatched: 6. The germline CDR1 and CDR2 sequences are SGHRS and YFSETQ. CDR3 DNA: TGCGCCAGCAGCACCACCGGGACAGGGGCCTACGAGCAGTACTTC. It translates to CASSTTGTGAYEQYF. Combining the CDR3 with reference TRBV5-1 and TRBJ2-7 gives the whole variable domain KAGVTQTPRYLIKTRGQQVTLSCSPISGHRSVSWYQQTPGQGLQFLFEYFSETQRNKGNFPGRFSGRQFSNSRSEMNVSTLELGDSALYLCASSTTGTGAYEQYFGPGTRLTVT.

The V call is TRBV11-2, the J call TRBJ1-4; D unresolved. Per germline, CDR1 SGHAT and CDR2 FQNNGV. The CDR3 runs to 16 residues. The V and J ends lost 1 base and 7 bases respectively, with 16 bases between them. The DNA of the CDR3 is TGTGCCAGCAGCTTAGGAGAGATAAGCCGTGGTGAAAAACTGTTTTTT. The encoded protein is CASSLGEISRGEKLFF. Supplemented by reference TRBV11-2 and TRBJ1-4, the full variable domain reads EAGVAQSPRYKIIEKRQSVAFWCNPISGHATLYWYQQILGQGPKLLIQFQNNGVVDDSQLPKDRFSAERLKGVDSTLKIQPAKLEDSAVYLCASSLGEISRGEKLFFGSGTQLSVL.

V usage is TRBV11-2 and J usage is TRBJ2-2; tentatively, D is TRBD1 (5 bases). The CDR3 has 15 amino acids. CDR1 and CDR2 from the germline V gene are SGHAT and FQNNGV. The V and J ends lost 1 base and 0 bases respectively, with 6 bases between them. CDR3 in DNA: TGTGCCAGCAGCTTAGGGACAACGAACACCGGGGAGCTGTTTTTT. Amino acids: CASSLGTTNTGELFF.

The J gene is TRBJ2-1, the V gene TRBV6-5; maybe TRBD1 (6 bases). This CDR3 contains 14 residues. Germline V gene lookup returns CDR1 MNHEY and CDR2 SVGAGI. The germline V and J ends were trimmed by 11 bases and 2 bases, with 16 bases remaining between them. The CDR3 spells CAVAVTGPYNEQFF. The DNA of the CDR3 is TGTGCCGTCGCCGTGACAGGACCCTACAATGAGCAGTTCTTC.

CDR3 loop: CASSWRSTGGQPQHF. CDR3 DNA: TGTGCCAGTAGTTGGCGGTCGACAGGCGGACAGCCCCAGCATTTT. The chain is built from TRBV19 and TRBJ1-5; D may be TRBD1 (6 bases). Germline loops: CDR1 LNHDA, CDR2 SQIVND (reference sequence). The CDR3 sequence is 15 residues long. V was cut by 5 bases and J by 7 bases, with 18 bases left in between. Using reference TRBV19 and TRBJ1-5 for the parts outside the CDR3, the full variable domain is DGGITQSPKYLFRKEGQNVTLSCEQNLNHDAMYWYRQDPGQGLRLIYYSQIVNDFQKGDIAEGYSVSREKKESFPLTVTSAQKNPTAFYLCASSWRSTGGQPQHFGDGTRLSIL.

This clone was found once. The V and J genes are TRBV19 and TRBJ2-6; possibly TRBD2 for D (6 bases). CDR1 and CDR2 from the germline V gene are LNHDA and SQIVND (reference sequence). The CDR3 covers 17 residues. V lost 4 bases to trimming and J lost 4 bases, with 17 bases between them. This CDR3 reads CASSTRLGGVGANVLTF. The CDR3, as DNA: TGTGCCAGTAGTACAAGATTAGGAGGGGTCGGGGCCAACGTCCTGACTTTC.

The chain combines TRBV5-1 with TRBJ2-1, with D tentatively TRBD1 (7 bases). This CDR3 contains 14 residues. Germline V CDR1 and CDR2: SGHRS, YFSETQ. V was pared by 2 bases and J by 4 bases, with 10 bases between. CDR3 loop: CASSFPGGYNEQFF. The CDR3 nucleotides read TGCGCCAGCAGCTTCCCAGGGGGGTACAATGAGCAGTTCTTC.

The chain has TRBV15 and TRBJ1-5, with TRBD1 identical over 8 bases. The V segment lost 0 bases and the J segment 4 bases; nucleotides outside the gene matches: 5. CDR1 is LNHNV and CDR2 is YYDKDF in the germline V gene (reference sequence). This CDR3 has 16 residues. The CDR3: CATSRDGQGPNQPQHF. The CDR3 DNA follows: TGTGCCACCAGCAGAGACGGACAGGGCCCTAATCAGCCCCAGCATTTT.

The chain joins TRBV27 to TRBJ2-7; D is perhaps TRBD2 (5 bases). Trimming removed 3 bases at V and 6 bases at J, with 12 bases between. Germline lookup yields CDR1 MNHEY and CDR2 SMNVEV (reference sequence). The CDR3 extends over 13 amino acids. The CDR3 loop is CASSFAPGFEQYF. The CDR3 DNA sequence: TGTGCCAGCAGTTTTGCTCCGGGATTCGAGCAGTACTTC.

V gene TRBV7-9 combines with J gene TRBJ1-1, with 7 bases that match TRBD1. CDR3 length: 15 residues. Germline V CDR1 and CDR2: SEHNR, FQNEAQ (reference sequence). With 5 bases clipped from V and 6 bases from J, the junction kept 12 bases outside the gene matches. In DNA, the CDR3 is TGTGCCAGCAGCCCCTACGGGACAGTCGCCCCTGAAGCTTTCTTT. It translates to CASSPYGTVAPEAFF.

The chain employs TRBV19 and TRBJ2-1; D call uncertain. Deletions cut 7 bases from V and 6 bases from J, with 7 bases between. There are 11 residues in the CDR3. Looked up from germline, CDR1 is LNHDA and CDR2 is SQIVND (reference sequence). The CDR3 protein is CASTFSNEQFF. CDR3 nucleotide sequence: TGTGCCAGTACTTTCAGCAATGAGCAGTTCTTC.

The chain recombines TRBV20-1 with TRBJ1-3; no clear D gene. This CDR3 region has 11 residues. With 6 bases removed from V and 4 bases from J, the gap between germline ends came to 7 bases. In germline, CDR1 is DFQATT, CDR2 SNEGSKA (reference sequence). CDR3 in DNA: TGCAGTGCCGTATCCGGAAACACCATATATTTT. It is translated as CSAVSGNTIYF.

The genes are TRBV25-1 and TRBJ1-2, with 9 bases identical to TRBD1. Per the germline V gene, CDR1 is MGHDK and CDR2 is SYGVNS. V lost 4 bases and J lost 8; bases outside the gene matches: 5. CDR3 length: 13 amino acids. CDR3 protein: CASSAGTGKGYTF. The CDR3 DNA reads as TGTGCCAGCAGTGCCGGGACAGGGAAAGGCTACACCTTC.